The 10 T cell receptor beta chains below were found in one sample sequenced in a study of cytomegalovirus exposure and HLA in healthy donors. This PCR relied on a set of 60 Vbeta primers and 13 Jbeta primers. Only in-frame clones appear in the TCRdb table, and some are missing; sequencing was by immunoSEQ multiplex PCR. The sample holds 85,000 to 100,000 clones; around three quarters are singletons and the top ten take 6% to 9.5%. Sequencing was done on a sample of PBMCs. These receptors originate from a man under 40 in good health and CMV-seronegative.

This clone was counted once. CDR3 DNA: TGTGCCATCAGAAATCCCCCGGGACAGGGGACTTTCTTT. Protein product: CAIRNPPGQGTFF. V is TRBV10-3 and J is TRBJ1-1; 10 bases fit TRBD1. The CDR3 has 13 residues. Germline V gene data show CDR1 as ENHRY and CDR2 as SYGVKD. The junction had 10 bases not matched to a gene; V was cut back by 6 bases and J by 12 bases.

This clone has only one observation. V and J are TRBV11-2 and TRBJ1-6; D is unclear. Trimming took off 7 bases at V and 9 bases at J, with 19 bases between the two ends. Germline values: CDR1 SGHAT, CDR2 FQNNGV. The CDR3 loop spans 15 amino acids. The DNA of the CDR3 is TGTGCCAGCACCCTAGGTTCCCTTTTAGGTTCACCCCTCCACTTT. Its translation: CASTLGSLLGSPLHF.

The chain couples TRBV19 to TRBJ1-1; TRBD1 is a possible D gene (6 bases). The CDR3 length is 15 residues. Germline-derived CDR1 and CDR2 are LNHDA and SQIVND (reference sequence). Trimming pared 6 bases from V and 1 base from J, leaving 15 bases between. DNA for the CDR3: TGTGCCAGTAGCCCAGTTACAGGGTGGAACACTGAAGCTTTCTTT. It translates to CASSPVTGWNTEAFF.

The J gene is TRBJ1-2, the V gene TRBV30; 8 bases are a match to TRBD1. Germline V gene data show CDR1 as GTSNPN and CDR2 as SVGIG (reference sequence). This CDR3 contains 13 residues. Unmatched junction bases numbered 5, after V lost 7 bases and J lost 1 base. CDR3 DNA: TGTGCCTATCAGGGGGCAAATAACTATGGCTACACCTTC. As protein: CAYQGANNYGYTF.

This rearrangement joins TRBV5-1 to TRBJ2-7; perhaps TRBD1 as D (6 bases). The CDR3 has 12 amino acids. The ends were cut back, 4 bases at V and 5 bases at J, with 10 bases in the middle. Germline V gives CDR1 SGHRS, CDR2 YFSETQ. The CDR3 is CASSADRNEQYF. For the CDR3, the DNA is TGCGCCAGCAGCGCCGACAGGAACGAGCAGTACTTC.

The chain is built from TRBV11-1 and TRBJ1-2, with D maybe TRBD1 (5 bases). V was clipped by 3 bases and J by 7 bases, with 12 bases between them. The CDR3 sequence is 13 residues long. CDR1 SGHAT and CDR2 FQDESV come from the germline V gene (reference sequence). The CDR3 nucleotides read TGTGCCAGCAGCTTCGGTCAGGGAAGTGGCTACACCTTC. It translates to CASSFGQGSGYTF.

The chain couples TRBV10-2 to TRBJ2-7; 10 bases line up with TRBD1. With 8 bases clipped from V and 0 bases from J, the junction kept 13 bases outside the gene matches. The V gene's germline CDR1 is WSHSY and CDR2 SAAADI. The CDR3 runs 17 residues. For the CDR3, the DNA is TGCGCCAGCGGACAGGGGGGCCGTGTAGTATACTCCTACGAGCAGTACTTC. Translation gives CASGQGGRVVYSYEQYF.

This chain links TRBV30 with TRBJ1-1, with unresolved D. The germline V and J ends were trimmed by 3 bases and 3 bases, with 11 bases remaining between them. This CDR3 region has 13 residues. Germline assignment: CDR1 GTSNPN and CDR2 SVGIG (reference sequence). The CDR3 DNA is TGTGCCTGGAGGGACCGGCGGGACACTGAAGCTTTCTTT. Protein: CAWRDRRDTEAFF.

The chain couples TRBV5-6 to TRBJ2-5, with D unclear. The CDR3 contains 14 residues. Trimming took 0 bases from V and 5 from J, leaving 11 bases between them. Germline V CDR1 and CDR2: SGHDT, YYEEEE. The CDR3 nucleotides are TGTGCCAGCAGCTTGGCTCTAGTCGGGGAGACCCAGTACTTC. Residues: CASSLALVGETQYF.

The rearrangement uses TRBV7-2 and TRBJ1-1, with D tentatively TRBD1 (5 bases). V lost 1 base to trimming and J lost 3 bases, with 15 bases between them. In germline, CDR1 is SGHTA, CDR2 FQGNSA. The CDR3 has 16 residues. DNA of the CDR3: TGTGCCAGCAGCTTAGTGGGCGGGGGGTCCTACACTGAAGCTTTCTTT. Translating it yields CASSLVGGGSYTEAFF.